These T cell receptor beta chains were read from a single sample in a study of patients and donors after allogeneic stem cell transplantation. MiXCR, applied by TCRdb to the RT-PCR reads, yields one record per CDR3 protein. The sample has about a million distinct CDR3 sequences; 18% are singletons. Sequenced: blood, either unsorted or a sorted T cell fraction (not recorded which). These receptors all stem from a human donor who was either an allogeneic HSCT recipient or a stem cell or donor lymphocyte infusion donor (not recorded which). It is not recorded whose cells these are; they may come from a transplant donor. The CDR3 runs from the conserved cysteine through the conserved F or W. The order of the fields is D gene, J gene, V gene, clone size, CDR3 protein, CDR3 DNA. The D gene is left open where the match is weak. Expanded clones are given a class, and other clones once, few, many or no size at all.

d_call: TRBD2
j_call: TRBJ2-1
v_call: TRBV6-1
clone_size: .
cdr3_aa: CASSEMILAGGGEQFF
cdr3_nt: TGTGCCAGCAGTGAAATGATCCTAGCGGGAGGGGGTGAGCAGTTCTTC

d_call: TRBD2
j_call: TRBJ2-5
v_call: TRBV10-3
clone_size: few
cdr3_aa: CAISPGLREGRETQYF
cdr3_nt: TGTGCCATCAGCCCAGGGCTGCGGGAGGGCCGAGAGACCCAGTACTTC

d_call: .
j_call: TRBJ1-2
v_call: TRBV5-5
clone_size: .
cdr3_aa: CASSLGELGDYGYTF
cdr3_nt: TGTGCCAGCAGCTTGGGTGAATTAGGGGACTATGGCTACACCTTC

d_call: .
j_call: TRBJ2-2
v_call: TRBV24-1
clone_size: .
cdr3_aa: CATSPHRDTGELFF
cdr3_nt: TGTGCCACCAGTCCGCATCGGGACACCGGGGAGCTGTTTTTT

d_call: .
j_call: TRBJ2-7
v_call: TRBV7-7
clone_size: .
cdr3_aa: CASSLNSDSYEQYF
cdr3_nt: TGTGCTAGCAGCTTAAACTCAGACAGCTACGAGCAGTACTTC

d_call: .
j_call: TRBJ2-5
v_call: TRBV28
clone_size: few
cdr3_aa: CASSSGRPQYF
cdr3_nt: TGTGCCAGCAGTTCGGGACGGCCCCAGTACTTC

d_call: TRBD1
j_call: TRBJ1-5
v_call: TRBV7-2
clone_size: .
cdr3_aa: CASQKGGFPNQPQHF
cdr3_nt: TGTGCCAGTCAAAAAGGGGGCTTCCCTAATCAGCCCCAGCATTTT

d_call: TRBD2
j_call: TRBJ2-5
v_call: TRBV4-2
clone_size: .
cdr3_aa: CASSQEMGLGREAETQYF
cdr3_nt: TGTGCCAGCAGCCAAGAAATGGGTTTGGGGCGGGAGGCGGAGACCCAGTACTTC

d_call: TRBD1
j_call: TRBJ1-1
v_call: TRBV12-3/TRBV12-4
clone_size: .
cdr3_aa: CASTSDRGSEAFF
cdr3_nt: TGTGCCAGCACCTCAGACAGGGGCAGTGAAGCTTTCTTT

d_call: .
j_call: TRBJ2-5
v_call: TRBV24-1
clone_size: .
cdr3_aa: CATSPDGTHQETQYF
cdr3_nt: TGTGCCACCAGCCCTGACGGGACGCACCAAGAGACCCAGTACTTC

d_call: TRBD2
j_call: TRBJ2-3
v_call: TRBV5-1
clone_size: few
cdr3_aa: CASSSGLAAPDTQYF
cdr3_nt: TGCGCCAGCAGCTCCGGACTAGCCGCTCCAGATACGCAGTATTTT

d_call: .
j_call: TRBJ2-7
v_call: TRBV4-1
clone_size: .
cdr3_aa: CASSHAGLRYEQYF
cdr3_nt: TGCGCCAGCAGCCATGCGGGTCTCCGCTACGAGCAGTACTTC

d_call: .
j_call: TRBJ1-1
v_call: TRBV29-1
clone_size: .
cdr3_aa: CSVTARNTEAFF
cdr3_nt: TGCAGCGTTACAGCCCGGAACACTGAAGCTTTCTTT

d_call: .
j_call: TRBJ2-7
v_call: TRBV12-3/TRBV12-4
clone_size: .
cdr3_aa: CASSLPPHFGKVYEQYF
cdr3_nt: TGTGCCAGCAGTTTACCCCCTCACTTTGGGAAAGTTTACGAGCAGTACTTC

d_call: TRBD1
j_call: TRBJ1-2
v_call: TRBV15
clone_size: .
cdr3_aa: CATSHTRQGAMNGYTF
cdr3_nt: TGTGCCACCAGCCATACAAGACAGGGCGCCATGAATGGCTACACCTTC

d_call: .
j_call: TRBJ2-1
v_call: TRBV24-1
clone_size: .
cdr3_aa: CATSARGWFF
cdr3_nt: TGTGCCACCAGTGCTCGCGGCTGGTTCTTC

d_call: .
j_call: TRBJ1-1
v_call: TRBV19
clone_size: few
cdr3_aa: CASTLQANTEAFF
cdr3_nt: TGTGCCAGTACCCTGCAGGCGAACACTGAAGCTTTCTTT

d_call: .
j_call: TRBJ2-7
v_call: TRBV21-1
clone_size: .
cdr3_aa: CASIKRTADTYEQYF
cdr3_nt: TGTGCCAGCATTAAGAGGACTGCCGATACCTACGAGCAGTACTTC

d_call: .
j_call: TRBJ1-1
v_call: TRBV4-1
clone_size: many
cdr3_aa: CASSQDRTEAFF
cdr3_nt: TGCGCCAGCAGCCAAGATCGAACTGAAGCTTTCTTT

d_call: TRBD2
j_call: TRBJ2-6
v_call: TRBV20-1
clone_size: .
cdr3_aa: CSARRLAGSSGANVLTF
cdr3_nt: TGCAGTGCTAGAAGGTTAGCGGGAAGCTCTGGGGCCAACGTCCTGACTTTC

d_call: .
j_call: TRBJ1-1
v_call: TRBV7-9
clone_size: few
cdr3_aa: CASSSGRWTEAFF
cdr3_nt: TGTGCCAGCAGCTCGGGGCGCTGGACTGAAGCTTTCTTT

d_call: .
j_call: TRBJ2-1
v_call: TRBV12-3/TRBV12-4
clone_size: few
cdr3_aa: CASSPQEGGLVAEQFF
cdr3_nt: TGTGCCAGCAGTCCCCAAGAGGGGGGGTTGGTCGCTGAGCAGTTCTTC

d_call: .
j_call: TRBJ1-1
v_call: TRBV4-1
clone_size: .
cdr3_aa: CASSQPTVNTEAFF
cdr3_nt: TGCGCCAGCAGCCAACCTACGGTGAACACTGAAGCTTTCTTT

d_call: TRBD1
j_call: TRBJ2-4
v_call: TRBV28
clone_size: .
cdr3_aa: CASSTPGQGRNIQYF
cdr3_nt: TGTGCCAGCAGTACCCCGGGACAGGGTAGAAACATTCAGTACTTC

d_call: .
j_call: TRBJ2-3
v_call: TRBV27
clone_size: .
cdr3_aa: CASSSARGFTDTQYF
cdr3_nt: TGTGCCAGCAGTTCAGCGCGGGGTTTCACAGATACGCAGTATTTT

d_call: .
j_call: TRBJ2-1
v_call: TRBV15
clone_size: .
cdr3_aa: CATSIDRRQHNEQFF
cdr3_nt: TGTGCCACCAGCATTGACCGGCGGCAACACAATGAGCAGTTCTTC

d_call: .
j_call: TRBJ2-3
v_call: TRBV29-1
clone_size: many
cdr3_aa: CSVVSVPDTQYF
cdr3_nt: TGCAGCGTTGTATCCGTCCCAGATACGCAGTATTTT

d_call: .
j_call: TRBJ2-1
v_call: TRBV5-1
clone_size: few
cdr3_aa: CASSLARYLAPNEQFF
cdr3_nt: TGCGCCAGCAGCTTGGCCAGGTACCTAGCCCCTAATGAGCAGTTCTTC